This TCR beta chain is drawn from a study of cytotoxic CD8 clonotypes in ibrutinib-treated CLL. V was clipped by 7 bases and J by 3 bases; unmatched bases: 3. Germline V gene lookup returns CDR1 SQVTM and CDR2 ANQGSEA. CDR3 length equals 13 residues. Sequencing was performed with immunoSEQ multiplex PCR; in TCRdb, only in-frame clones are kept and a portion is missing. This table has approximately 200,000 clones, 72% appearing once. The chain uses TRBV29-1 and TRBJ1-4; 9 nucleotides align to TRBD1. The TCR originated in a human donor with chronic lymphocytic leukemia. The sequences come from PBMCs, collected after 24 months of ibrutinib treatment. CDR3 bases: TGCAGCGCCTGGGACAGGGCTAATGAAAAACTGTTTTTT. Translated, it gives CSAWDRANEKLFF.